This T cell receptor beta chain was obtained from a study of tumor and adjacent non-tumor tissue in lung cancer. About the research overall: On average, productive TCRbeta reads reached about 4.17 million per sample.

The CDR3 is made up of 16 amino acids. V shed 4 bases and J shed 7 bases, with 22 bases lying between them. The germline gives CDR1 LGHNA, CDR2 YNFKEQ. No cell sorting was done before RNA was extracted from the tissue. The normal lung tissue was taken more than 3 cm from the tumor edge. Chemotherapy-naive patients with new lung cancer underwent thoracic surgery in China, August–November 2014. As for this clonotype: Antigen: not known.

Study observations and caveats: TCR diversity was significantly greater in tumor than normal lung tissue.

TCRbeta libraries were built with three rounds of nested PCR, modified from ARM-PCR. MiXCR, run by TCRdb on the multiplex PCR reads, gives a single entry per CDR3 protein. The table has approximately 80,000 distinct CDR3 sequences, approximately 80% seen once; the top ten hold approximately 55%. The origin of this receptor is a man aged 60-69 years with non-small cell lung cancer. Sequencing input: distant non-tumor lung tissue. The V call is TRBV4-2, the J call TRBJ1-2; D possibly corresponds to TRBD1 (5 bases). Here the CDR3 DNA reads TGTGCCAGCAGCCCCCCTGCGGGTACGGAGGGGATTGGCTACACCTTC. This codes for CASSPPAGTEGIGYTF.